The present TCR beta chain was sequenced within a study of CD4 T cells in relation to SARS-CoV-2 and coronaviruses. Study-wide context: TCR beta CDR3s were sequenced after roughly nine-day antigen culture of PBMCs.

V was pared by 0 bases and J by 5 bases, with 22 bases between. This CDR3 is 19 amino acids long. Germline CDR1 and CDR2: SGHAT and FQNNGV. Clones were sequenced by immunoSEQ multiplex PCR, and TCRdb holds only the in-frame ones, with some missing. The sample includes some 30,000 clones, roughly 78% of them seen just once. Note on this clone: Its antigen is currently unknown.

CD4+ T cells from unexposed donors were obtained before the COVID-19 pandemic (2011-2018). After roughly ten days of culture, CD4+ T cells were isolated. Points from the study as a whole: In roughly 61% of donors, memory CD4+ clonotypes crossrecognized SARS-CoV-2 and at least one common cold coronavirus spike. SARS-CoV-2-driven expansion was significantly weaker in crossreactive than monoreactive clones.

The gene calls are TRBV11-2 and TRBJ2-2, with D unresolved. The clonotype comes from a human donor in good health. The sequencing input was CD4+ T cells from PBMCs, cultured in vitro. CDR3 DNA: TGTGCCAGCAGCTTAGATCACCCTCAAAGGCGGCGGAGAACCGGGGAGCTGTTTTTT. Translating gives CASSLDHPQRRRRTGELFF. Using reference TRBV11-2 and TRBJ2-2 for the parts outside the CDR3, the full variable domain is EAGVAQSPRYKIIEKRQSVAFWCNPISGHATLYWYQQILGQGPKLLIQFQNNGVVDDSQLPKDRFSAERLKGVDSTLKIQPAKLEDSAVYLCASSLDHPQRRRRTGELFFGEGSRLTVL.